This TCR beta chain emerged from a study of preoperative IRX-2 immunotherapy in early breast cancer. Profiled with immunoSEQ multiplex PCR; TCRdb holds only in-frame clones, not every one. The table lists around 22,000 clones, about 90% of them singletons. Trimming removed 4 bases from V and 2 bases from J, with 15 bases in between. This CDR3 spans 16 amino acids. CDR1 SGHKS and CDR2 YYEKEE come from the germline V gene (reference sequence). The sample's treatment: preoperative locoregional IRX-2 cytokine immunotherapy. Specimen: tumor tissue, collected after IRX-2 immunotherapy. The sequence came from a human donor with breast cancer. The chain couples TRBV5-5 to TRBJ2-2; tentatively, D is TRBD1 or TRBD2 (6 bases each). The CDR3 coding sequence is TGTGCCAGCAGCCGAGGAGGGGGACTCAACACCGGGGAGCTGTTTTTT. Residues: CASSRGGGLNTGELFF.